This is a list of T cell receptor beta chains from one sample in a study of T cells after yellow fever vaccination. TCRdb re-analysed the 5' RACE reads in MiXCR, keeping a single row per CDR3 protein. The sample lists fewer than 20,000 distinct CDR3 sequences, around 4% occurring once. The material sequenced was PBMCs, either bulk or a sorted T-cell subset (CD4+, CD8+, memory, or dextramer-sorted; not recorded which), taken 15 days after the yellow fever booster vaccination. The source is a man aged 25-40 years who received the YFV17D yellow fever vaccine. The CDR3 runs from the conserved cysteine through the conserved F or W. D genes are given only for firm matches. Clone size is given for some rows only: seen once, a few or many times, or a class if the clone is expanded.

clone size	D gene	V gene	CDR3 length	J gene	CDR3 protein	CDR3 DNA
many	-	TRBV27	16	TRBJ2-7	CASSLGRGGITYEQYF	TGTGCCAGCAGTTTAGGACGTGGCGGCATTACCTACGAGCAGTACTTC
many	-	TRBV24-1	13	TRBJ1-2	CATSDGGADGYTF	TGTGCCACCAGTGATGGGGGGGCAGATGGCTACACCTTC
many	TRBD2	TRBV11-2	12	TRBJ2-3	CASRIAGSTQYF	TGTGCCAGCAGGATAGCGGGATCGACGCAGTATTTT
few	TRBD2	TRBV20-1	15	TRBJ2-7	CSARIAGVYIHEQYF	TGCAGTGCTAGGATAGCGGGAGTTTATATCCACGAGCAGTACTTC
many	TRBD2	TRBV20-1	14	TRBJ2-1	CSAAAGGPYNEQFF	TGCAGTGCAGCCGCGGGAGGGCCATACAATGAGCAGTTCTTC
many	-	TRBV13	12	TRBJ2-5	CASSTQQETQYF	TGTGCCAGCAGTACACAGCAAGAGACCCAGTACTTC
many	-	TRBV6-5	18	TRBJ2-7	CASHGPGSAVQDPYEQYF	TGTGCCAGCCATGGCCCGGGGTCTGCAGTTCAGGATCCCTACGAGCAGTACTTC
many	-	TRBV7-2	15	TRBJ2-7	CASSHPEEGAYEQYF	TGTGCCAGCAGCCACCCGGAGGAGGGGGCATACGAGCAGTACTTC
many	TRBD2	TRBV7-2	14	TRBJ2-7	CASSWGLAGFEQYF	TGTGCCAGCAGTTGGGGACTAGCGGGCTTCGAGCAGTACTTC
many	-	TRBV12-3/TRBV12-4	13	TRBJ2-5	CASSFGREETQYF	TGTGCCAGCAGTTTTGGCAGGGAAGAGACCCAGTACTTC
many	-	TRBV20-1	13	TRBJ2-7	CSVRRADSYEQYF	TGCAGTGTAAGACGGGCGGACTCCTACGAGCAGTACTTC
many	TRBD1	TRBV12-3/TRBV12-4	12	TRBJ2-7	CASSQQGMVQYF	TGTGCCAGCAGCCAACAGGGGATGGTGCAGTACTTC
many	-	TRBV7-2	14	TRBJ2-2	CASSLASGAGELFF	TGTGCCAGCAGCTTAGCGAGCGGCGCCGGGGAGCTGTTTTTT
many	TRBD1	TRBV6-2/TRBV6-3	15	TRBJ1-3	CASMDRGTSGNTIYF	TGTGCCAGCATGGACAGGGGGACCTCTGGAAACACCATATATTTT
many	-	TRBV20-1	12	TRBJ2-3	CSAGQSADTQYF	TGCAGTGCTGGGCAGTCTGCAGATACGCAGTATTTT
many	TRBD2	TRBV28	16	TRBJ2-1	CASSPPGAGYYNEQFF	TGTGCCAGCAGTCCCCCAGGAGCGGGATACTACAATGAGCAGTTCTTC
medium-sized	TRBD1	TRBV15	14	TRBJ1-5	CATSTTGRNQPQHF	TGTGCCACCTCCACGACAGGGCGCAATCAGCCCCAGCATTTT
many	-	TRBV7-2	13	TRBJ2-7	CASSLGGTYEQYF	TGTGCCAGCAGCTTAGGGGGTACCTACGAGCAGTACTTC
many	-	TRBV12-3/TRBV12-4	14	TRBJ2-3	CASSFRATLDAQYF	TGTGCCAGCAGTTTCCGGGCCACGCTGGACGCGCAGTATTTT
many	-	TRBV9	16	TRBJ2-7	CASSVGNRDGTYEQYF	TGTGCCAGCAGCGTAGGGAACAGGGATGGGACCTACGAGCAGTACTTC
many	TRBD2	TRBV9	16	TRBJ2-1	CASSVGSGHLYNEQFF	TGTGCCAGCAGCGTAGGTAGCGGGCACCTTTACAATGAGCAGTTCTTC
many	-	TRBV20-1	15	TRBJ2-3	CSARDSEVDANTQYF	TGCAGTGCTAGAGATAGTGAAGTGGACGCGAATACGCAGTATTTT
many	TRBD2	TRBV7-2	17	TRBJ2-5	CASSLGLGAGGEETQYF	TGTGCCAGCAGCTTAGGGTTGGGGGCGGGAGGGGAGGAGACCCAGTACTTC
many	TRBD2	TRBV10-2	18	TRBJ2-5	CASSGGLAGGPHQETQYF	TGCGCCAGCAGTGGCGGACTAGCGGGAGGTCCGCACCAAGAGACCCAGTACTTC
many	TRBD2	TRBV19	14	TRBJ2-1	CASSILAGVPEQFF	TGTGCCAGTAGTATTCTAGCGGGAGTTCCTGAGCAGTTCTTC
many	TRBD1	TRBV29-1	13	TRBJ2-7	CSVGRGQGYEQYF	TGCAGCGTAGGAAGGGGACAGGGCTACGAGCAGTACTTC
medium-sized	-	TRBV7-2	14	TRBJ1-2	CASSFGNSNYGYTF	TGTGCCAGCAGCTTTGGAAACAGTAACTATGGCTACACCTTC
many	-	TRBV7-9	14	TRBJ2-3	CASSLSGSTDTQYF	TGTGCCAGCAGCTTATCCGGGAGCACAGATACGCAGTATTTT
many	TRBD2	TRBV12-5	12	TRBJ2-1	CASGAAGATRFF	TGTGCTAGTGGTGCGGCGGGAGCCACCCGGTTCTTC
many	TRBD2	TRBV29-1	16	TRBJ2-1	CSVEGVGTSGRYEQFF	TGCAGCGTTGAAGGGGTAGGGACTAGCGGGAGATATGAGCAGTTCTTC
-	-	TRBV5-3	14	TRBJ2-7	CAMSPGPPSYEQYF	TGTGCCATGAGCCCCGGACCCCCTTCCTACGAGCAGTACTTC
medium-sized	-	TRBV15	14	TRBJ1-5	CATSSRGPGQPQHF	TGTGCCACCAGCAGCCGGGGGCCCGGTCAGCCCCAGCATTTT
many	TRBD2	TRBV7-3	15	TRBJ2-1	CASGFSGRDMNEQFF	TGTGCCAGCGGATTTAGCGGGAGGGATATGAATGAGCAGTTCTTC
-	TRBD2	TRBV20-1	16	TRBJ2-5	CCSRDPGAPGTTSQYF	TGCTGCTCTAGAGACCCGGGAGCCCCCGGGACTACGTCCCAGTACTTC
many	TRBD2	TRBV4-3	15	TRBJ2-4	CASSQGGGITDIQYF	TGCGCCAGCAGCCAAGGGGGGGGAATTACGGACATTCAGTACTTC
many	-	TRBV29-1	12	TRBJ2-2	CSVIGYTGELFF	TGCAGCGTTATAGGGTATACCGGGGAGCTGTTTTTT
many	-	TRBV20-1	15	TRBJ2-3	CSARGISSSTDTQYF	TGCAGTGCTAGGGGGATTTCTTCTAGCACAGATACGCAGTATTTT
many	-	TRBV5-1	15	TRBJ2-5	CASSLASERQETQYF	TGCGCCAGCAGCCTAGCTAGCGAACGCCAAGAGACCCAGTACTTC
many	TRBD1	TRBV20-1	13	TRBJ1-2	CSASTGTAYGYTF	TGCAGTGCCTCAACCGGGACAGCCTATGGCTACACCTTC
many	-	TRBV18	13	TRBJ2-7	CASSQGSTYEQYF	TGTGCCAGCTCACAGGGGTCGACCTACGAGCAGTACTTC
many	-	TRBV9	16	TRBJ2-5	CASSVGVRDTGETQYF	TGTGCCAGCAGCGTAGGGGTCCGGGACACGGGGGAGACCCAGTACTTC
many	-	TRBV29-1	11	TRBJ2-3	CSVYRTDTQYF	TGCAGCGTTTACCGCACAGATACGCAGTATTTT
medium-sized	-	TRBV2	14	TRBJ2-7	CASSGEGGAYEQYF	TGTGCCAGCAGTGGTGAGGGAGGTGCCTACGAGCAGTACTTC
many	-	TRBV7-2	15	TRBJ2-3	CASSLVSGRRDTQYF	TGTGCCAGCAGCTTAGTCTCCGGGAGAAGAGATACGCAGTATTTT
many	-	TRBV6-2/TRBV6-3	13	TRBJ2-7	CASIDGEVYEQYF	TGTGCCAGCATTGACGGGGAGGTTTACGAGCAGTACTTC
many	-	TRBV13	14	TRBJ2-7	CASSLAASEKEQYF	TGTGCCAGCAGCTTAGCCGCTAGCGAAAAAGAGCAGTACTTC
many	-	TRBV4-3	15	TRBJ1-4	CASSQERMMNEKLFF	TGCGCCAGCAGCCAAGAACGGATGATGAATGAAAAACTGTTTTTT
medium-sized	TRBD2	TRBV7-2	15	TRBJ2-1	CASSTWTSGGAEQFF	TGTGCCAGCAGCACGTGGACTAGCGGGGGGGCTGAGCAGTTCTTC
many	-	TRBV7-2	15	TRBJ2-5	CASSTYTGIQETQYF	TGTGCCAGCAGCACTTACACAGGTATCCAAGAGACCCAGTACTTC
medium-sized	-	TRBV12-3/TRBV12-4	15	TRBJ2-7	CASSTRDTSRDEQYF	TGTGCCAGCAGTACCCGGGACACAAGTCGGGACGAGCAGTACTTC
many	TRBD2	TRBV20-1	13	TRBJ2-1	CSASLAGDNEQFF	TGCAGTGCTAGCCTAGCGGGCGACAATGAGCAGTTCTTC
many	TRBD1	TRBV12-3/TRBV12-4	14	TRBJ1-3	CASSPGGSGNTIYF	TGTGCCAGCAGCCCAGGGGGATCTGGAAACACCATATATTTT
-	-	TRBV5-4	12	TRBJ2-1	CASSSSNNEQFF	TGTGCCAGCAGCTCCTCTAACAATGAGCAGTTCTTC
many	-	TRBV27	12	TRBJ2-7	CATRTLSYEQYF	TGTGCCACCAGAACCCTCTCCTACGAGCAGTACTTC
many	TRBD1	TRBV6-5	13	TRBJ2-7	CASPGQRAYEQYF	TGTGCCAGCCCGGGACAGCGAGCCTACGAGCAGTACTTC
medium-sized	TRBD2	TRBV29-1	10	TRBJ2-3	CSVGGGTQYF	TGCAGCGTTGGGGGGGGTACGCAGTATTTT
medium-sized	-	TRBV4-3	11	TRBJ2-1	CASSRRGEQFF	TGCGCCAGCAGTAGGAGGGGTGAGCAGTTCTTC
many	TRBD1	TRBV9	16	TRBJ2-5	CASSEAGTGDGETQYF	TGTGCCAGCAGCGAAGCCGGGACAGGGGATGGGGAGACCCAGTACTTC
medium-sized	-	TRBV29-1	12	TRBJ2-5	CSVDPGLETQYF	TGCAGCGTTGATCCGGGCCTGGAGACCCAGTACTTC
many	TRBD2	TRBV20-1	14	TRBJ2-7	CSAAGLAGGYEQYF	TGCAGTGCCGCGGGACTAGCGGGAGGCTACGAGCAGTACTTC